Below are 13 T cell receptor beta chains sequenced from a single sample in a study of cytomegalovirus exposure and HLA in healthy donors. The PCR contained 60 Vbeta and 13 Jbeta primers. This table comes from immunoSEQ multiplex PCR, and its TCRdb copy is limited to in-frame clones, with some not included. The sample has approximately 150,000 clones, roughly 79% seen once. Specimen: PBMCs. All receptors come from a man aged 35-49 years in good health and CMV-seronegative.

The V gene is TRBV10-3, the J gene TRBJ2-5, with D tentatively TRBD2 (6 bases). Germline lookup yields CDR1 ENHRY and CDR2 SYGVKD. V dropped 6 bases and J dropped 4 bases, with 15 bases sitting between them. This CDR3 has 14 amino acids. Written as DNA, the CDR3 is TGTGCCATCAGAGACTACCGGGAGTCAGAGACCCAGTACTTC. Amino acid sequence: CAIRDYRESETQYF.

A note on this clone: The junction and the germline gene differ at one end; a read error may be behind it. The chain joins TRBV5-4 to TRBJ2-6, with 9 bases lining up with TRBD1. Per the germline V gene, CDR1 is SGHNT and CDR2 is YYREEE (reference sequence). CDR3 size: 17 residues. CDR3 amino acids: CASSRGDRDSGANGLTF. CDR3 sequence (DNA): TGTGCCAGCAGCCGGGGGGACAGGGATTCTGGGGCCAACGGCCTGACTTTC.

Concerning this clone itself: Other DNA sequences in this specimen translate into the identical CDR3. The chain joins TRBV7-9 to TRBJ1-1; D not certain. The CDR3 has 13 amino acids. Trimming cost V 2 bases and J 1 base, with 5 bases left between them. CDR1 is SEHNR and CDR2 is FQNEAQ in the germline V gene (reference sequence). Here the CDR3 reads CASSLQENTEAFF. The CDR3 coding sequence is TGTGCCAGCAGCTTACAGGAGAACACTGAAGCTTTCTTT.

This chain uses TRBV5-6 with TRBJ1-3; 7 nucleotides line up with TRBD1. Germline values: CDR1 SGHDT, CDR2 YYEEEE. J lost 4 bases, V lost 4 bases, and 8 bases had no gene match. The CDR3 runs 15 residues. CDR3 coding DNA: TGTGCCAGCAGCCCTCTGACAGGGACGGGAAACACCATATATTTT. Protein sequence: CASSPLTGTGNTIYF.

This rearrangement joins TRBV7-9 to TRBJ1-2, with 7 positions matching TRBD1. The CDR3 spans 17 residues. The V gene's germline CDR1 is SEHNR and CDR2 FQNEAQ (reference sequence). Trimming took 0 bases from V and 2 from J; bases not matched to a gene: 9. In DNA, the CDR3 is TGTGCCAGCAGCTTAGCGTCAAGGGGGCATGGGAACTATGGCTACACCTTC. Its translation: CASSLASRGHGNYGYTF.

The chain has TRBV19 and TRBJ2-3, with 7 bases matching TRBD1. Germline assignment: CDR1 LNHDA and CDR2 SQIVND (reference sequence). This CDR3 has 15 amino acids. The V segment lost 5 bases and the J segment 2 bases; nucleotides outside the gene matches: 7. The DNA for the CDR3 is TGTGCCAGTAGTGCACGGGACAGATACACAGATACGCAGTATTTT. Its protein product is CASSARDRYTDTQYF.

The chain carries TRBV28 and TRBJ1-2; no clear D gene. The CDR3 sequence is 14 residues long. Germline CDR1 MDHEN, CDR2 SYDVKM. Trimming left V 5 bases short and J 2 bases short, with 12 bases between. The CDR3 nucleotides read TGTGCCAGCAGTATGCCCGGGTCAAACTATGGCTACACCTTC. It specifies CASSMPGSNYGYTF.

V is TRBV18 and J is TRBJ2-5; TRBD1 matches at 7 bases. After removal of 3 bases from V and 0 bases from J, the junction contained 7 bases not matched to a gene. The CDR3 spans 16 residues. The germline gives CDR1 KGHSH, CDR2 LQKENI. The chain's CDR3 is CASSPNRGLYQETQYF. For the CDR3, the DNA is TGTGCCAGCTCACCCAACAGGGGATTGTACCAAGAGACCCAGTACTTC.

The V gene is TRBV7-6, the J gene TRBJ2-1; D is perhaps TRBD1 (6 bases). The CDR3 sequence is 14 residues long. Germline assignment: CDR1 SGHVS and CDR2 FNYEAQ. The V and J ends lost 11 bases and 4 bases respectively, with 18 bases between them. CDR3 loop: CARGEDSFYNEQFF. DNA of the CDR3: TGTGCCCGGGGCGAGGACAGTTTTTACAATGAGCAGTTCTTC.

CDR3 in DNA: TGTGCCAGCAGTTTAGCGAACTCACCGGTGGTCTACGAGCAGTACTTC. It encodes CASSLANSPVVYEQYF. The chain carries TRBV6-6 and TRBJ2-7; D might be TRBD2 (5 bases). The CDR3 totals 16 residues. The germline gives CDR1 MNHNY, CDR2 SVGAGI (reference sequence). V was trimmed by 4 bases and J by 3 bases, leaving 19 bases between them.

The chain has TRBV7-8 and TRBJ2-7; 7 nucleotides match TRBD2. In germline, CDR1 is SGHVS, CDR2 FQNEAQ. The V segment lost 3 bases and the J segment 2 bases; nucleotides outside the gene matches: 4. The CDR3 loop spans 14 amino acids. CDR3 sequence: CASSFGLDPYEQYV. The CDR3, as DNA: TGTGCCAGCAGCTTTGGACTAGACCCCTACGAGCAGTACGTC.

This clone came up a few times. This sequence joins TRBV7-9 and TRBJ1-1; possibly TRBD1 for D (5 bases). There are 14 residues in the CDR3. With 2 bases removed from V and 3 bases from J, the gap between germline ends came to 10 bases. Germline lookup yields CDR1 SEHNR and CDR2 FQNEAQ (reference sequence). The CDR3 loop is CASSLSRGYTEAFF. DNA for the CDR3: TGTGCCAGCAGCTTATCCCGGGGGTACACTGAAGCTTTCTTT.

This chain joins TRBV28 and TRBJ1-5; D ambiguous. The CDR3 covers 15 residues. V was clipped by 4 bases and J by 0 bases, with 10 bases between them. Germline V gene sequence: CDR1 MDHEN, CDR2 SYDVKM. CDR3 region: CASSSEVYSNQPQHF. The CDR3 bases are TGTGCCAGCAGTTCCGAGGTCTATAGCAATCAGCCCCAGCATTTT.